Below are 26 T cell receptor beta chains sequenced from a single sample in a study of blood T cell repertoires in COVID-19. TCRdb's copy holds only in-frame clones and misses some; the assay was immunoSEQ multiplex PCR. The table lists some 260,000 clones, about 85% of them singletons, with about 6% in the top ten. Sequenced input: PBMCs or T cells enriched from blood (not recorded which). The receptors originated from a woman between 25 and 40 years old with acute COVID-19.

The J gene is TRBJ2-5, the V gene TRBV5-1; TRBD1 matches 7 bases. Unmatched junction bases numbered 4, after V lost 1 base and J lost 1 base. This CDR3 is built from 15 residues. The germline V gene has CDR1 SGHRS and CDR2 YFSETQ. The CDR3 nucleotides read TGCGCCAGCAGCTTGCCCCGGGACAGCCAAGAGACCCAGTACTTC. Protein sequence: CASSLPRDSQETQYF.

The chain joins TRBV7-8 to TRBJ1-6; perhaps TRBD1 as D (5 bases). The V end lost 5 bases, the J end lost 8 bases, and 13 bases lay between the germline ends. CDR3 size: 14 residues. Germline loops: CDR1 SGHVS, CDR2 FQNEAQ. CDR3 loop: CASSQTAGDSPLHF. Here the CDR3 DNA reads TGTGCCAGCAGCCAAACAGCGGGGGATTCACCCCTCCACTTT.

V and J are TRBV28 and TRBJ2-7; maybe TRBD1 (5 bases). Germline V gene data show CDR1 as MDHEN and CDR2 as SYDVKM. The CDR3 spans 13 residues. V lost 5 bases, J lost 3 bases, and 11 bases lay in between. CDR3 amino acids: CASSGAPLYEQYF. The CDR3 coding sequence is TGTGCCAGCAGTGGGGCCCCCCTCTACGAGCAGTACTTC.

This rearrangement joins TRBV2 to TRBJ2-7; the match to TRBD2 covers 9 bases. The junction had 15 bases not matched to a gene; V was cut back by 6 bases and J by 6 bases. Germline loops: CDR1 SNHLY, CDR2 FYNNEI. The CDR3 runs 16 residues. The CDR3 DNA sequence: TGTGCCAGCAGGGCTCCCCTCGGGCGGGGGGGTTTCGAGCAGTACTTC. It codes for CASRAPLGRGGFEQYF.

The V call is TRBV5-6, the J call TRBJ1-2; D uncertain. The CDR3 totals 18 residues. Trimming took off 4 bases at V and 1 base at J, with 23 bases between the two ends. Per the germline V gene, CDR1 is SGHDT and CDR2 is YYEEEE. The CDR3 bases are TGTGCCAGCAGCATGAGGACGACCCTAATAGGGAGTAACTATGGCTACACCTTC. It is translated as CASSMRTTLIGSNYGYTF.

The chain carries TRBV30 and TRBJ1-4, with D possibly TRBD1 on 6 matching bases. V was clipped by 2 bases and J by 8 bases, with 12 bases between them. The length of the CDR3 is 13 residues. Per germline, CDR1 GTSNPN and CDR2 SVGIG (reference sequence). This chain's CDR3 is CAWSLRGGEKLFF. CDR3 coding DNA: TGTGCCTGGAGTCTCAGGGGTGGAGAAAAACTGTTTTTT.

V and J are TRBV9 and TRBJ2-2; unclear D gene. The V and J ends lost 0 bases and 2 bases respectively, with 14 bases between them. CDR3 length: 17 amino acids. The germline V gene encodes CDR1 SGDLS and CDR2 YYNGEE. CDR3 DNA: TGTGCCAGCAGCGTAGGAGGTGTGCTCCTAAACACCGGGGAGCTGTTTTTT. Protein sequence: CASSVGGVLLNTGELFF.

The CDR3 reads CASSGQGAGEAFF. Written as DNA, the CDR3 is TGTGCCAGTAGTGGACAGGGGGCCGGTGAAGCTTTCTTT. This chain uses TRBV19 with TRBJ1-1, with 11 positions matching TRBD1. The V gene's germline CDR1 is LNHDA and CDR2 SQIVND (reference sequence). This CDR3 has 13 amino acids. Trimming at V came to 5 bases and at J to 7 bases, leaving 3 bases not matched to a gene.

This clone was counted only a few times. The chain employs TRBV29-1 and TRBJ2-7; D is uncertain. Trimming stripped 4 bases from V and 4 bases from J, with 8 bases between. Germline CDR1 and CDR2: SQVTM and ANQGSEA. The CDR3 extends over 11 amino acids. The CDR3 spells CSVAEKYEQYF. DNA of the CDR3: TGCAGCGTTGCGGAGAAATACGAGCAGTACTTC.

V gene TRBV28 combines with J gene TRBJ1-2, with D tentatively TRBD1 (5 bases). The germline V and J ends were trimmed by 6 bases and 4 bases, with 18 bases remaining between them. The CDR3 has 15 residues. Germline assignment: CDR1 MDHEN and CDR2 SYDVKM. The CDR3 nucleotides read TGTGCCAGCAGGGGGGGATTGGCTTGGGGCTATGGCTACACCTTC. As protein: CASRGGLAWGYGYTF.

J is TRBJ1-2 and V is TRBV5-1; 7 bases are shared with TRBD1. Germline-derived CDR1 and CDR2 are SGHRS and YFSETQ. With 3 bases clipped from V and 0 bases from J, the junction kept 5 bases outside the gene matches. This CDR3 spans 15 amino acids. The CDR3 here is CASSSQGSTNYGYTF. The CDR3 nucleotides read TGCGCCAGCAGCTCACAGGGGTCCACTAACTATGGCTACACCTTC.

The CDR3 sequence: CASSQDSRGRHQETQYF. The CDR3 bases are TGTGCCAGCAGCCAAGATTCTCGCGGGAGGCATCAAGAGACCCAGTACTTC. The chain employs TRBV14 and TRBJ2-5; TRBD2 matches 8 bases. V shed 0 bases and J 2 bases; nucleotides not matched to a gene: 8. Germline lookup yields CDR1 SGHDN and CDR2 FVKESK. This CDR3 spans 17 amino acids.

The chain joins TRBV5-1 to TRBJ2-3, with a possible D match to TRBD2 (7 bases). The CDR3 sequence is 17 residues long. CDR1 and CDR2 (germline): SGHRS, YFSETQ. Between the trimmed V and J ends, which lost 4 bases and 2 bases, there was a span of 20 bases. As DNA, the CDR3 is TGCGCCAGCAGCGGGGGCGGGGGTAGGCCCACCACAGATACGCAGTATTTT. It codes for CASSGGGGRPTTDTQYF.

The chain uses TRBV19 and TRBJ2-2; TRBD1 matches 9 bases. The germline V gene has CDR1 LNHDA and CDR2 SQIVND (reference sequence). Germline trimming cut 2 bases from V and 5 bases from J; bases unmatched to any gene: 18. CDR3 length equals 20 residues. The CDR3 loop reads CASSILSLGRGTGKTGELFF. The CDR3 bases are TGTGCCAGTAGTATACTCAGTTTGGGGCGCGGGACAGGGAAGACCGGGGAGCTGTTTTTT. Full variable domain (outside the CDR3, taken from reference TRBV19 and TRBJ2-2): DGGITQSPKYLFRKEGQNVTLSCEQNLNHDAMYWYRQDPGQGLRLIYYSQIVNDFQKGDIAEGYSVSREKKESFPLTVTSAQKNPTAFYLCASSILSLGRGTGKTGELFFGEGSRLTVL.

The chain couples TRBV30 to TRBJ1-1; tentatively, D is TRBD1 (5 bases). The germline V gene encodes CDR1 GTSNPN and CDR2 SVGIG (reference sequence). With 4 bases removed from V and 5 bases from J, the gap between germline ends came to 14 bases. This CDR3 region has 13 residues. CDR3 sequence reads: CAWNLGGGTEAFF. CDR3 in DNA: TGTGCCTGGAACCTGGGGGGTGGAACTGAAGCTTTCTTT.

The chain links TRBV2 to TRBJ2-3; tentatively, D is TRBD1 (5 bases). The CDR3 spans 16 residues. Trimming pared 4 bases from V and 2 bases from J, leaving 16 bases between. Per the germline V gene, CDR1 is SNHLY and CDR2 is FYNNEI. The CDR3 region has the DNA TGTGCCAGCAGTGCCCCCCGGACAAAAATCACAGATACGCAGTATTTT. Its translation is CASSAPRTKITDTQYF.

This chain links TRBV7-9 with TRBJ2-1; 8 bases agree with TRBD2. V was pared by 3 bases and J by 8 bases, with 6 bases of the junction left unmatched. The V gene's germline CDR1 is SEHNR and CDR2 FQNEAQ (reference sequence). The CDR3 extends over 14 amino acids. Here the CDR3 DNA reads TGTGCCAGCAGCTTGGGACTAGATGGGGATGAGCAGTTCTTC. Translating gives CASSLGLDGDEQFF.

V usage is TRBV28 and J usage is TRBJ1-5, with D possibly matching TRBD1 (6 bases). The V gene lost 7 bases and the J gene lost 11 bases, with 27 bases spanning the gap. The V gene's germline CDR1 is MDHEN and CDR2 SYDVKM. The CDR3 runs to 16 residues. CDR3 residues: CASTTIGQGRSTAQHF. CDR3 DNA: TGTGCCAGCACCACTATAGGGCAGGGGCGGTCCACGGCCCAGCATTTT.

The J gene is TRBJ2-7, the V gene TRBV19, with 12 bases that match TRBD1. This CDR3 comprises 15 residues. Germline V lookup: CDR1 LNHDA, CDR2 SQIVND (reference sequence). Losses at the gene ends were 4 bases for V and 3 bases for J; bases not matched to a gene: 4. CDR3: CASSTGTGGGYEQYF. The CDR3 DNA is TGTGCCAGTAGTACCGGGACAGGGGGCGGCTACGAGCAGTACTTC.

J is TRBJ2-5 and V is TRBV11-2, with D maybe TRBD1 (6 bases). The CDR3 loop spans 15 amino acids. Germline V CDR1 and CDR2: SGHAT, FQNNGV. V was clipped by 1 base and J by 5 bases, with 14 bases between them. CDR3 amino acids: CASSLGAGVKETQYF. CDR3 coding DNA: TGTGCCAGCAGCTTAGGGGCAGGGGTAAAGGAGACCCAGTACTTC.

The rearrangement links TRBV19 to TRBJ2-6, with D possibly being TRBD1 (5 bases). V was shortened by 5 bases and J by 7 bases, with 9 bases between the two germline ends. Per germline, CDR1 LNHDA and CDR2 SQIVND (reference sequence). CDR3 size: 13 residues. The CDR3, as DNA: TGTGCCAGTAGTTTTCAGGGTGCCAACGTCCTGACTTTC. It encodes CASSFQGANVLTF.

The V gene is TRBV29-1, the J gene TRBJ1-1, with D tentatively TRBD1 (6 bases). Trimming shortened V by 5 bases and J by 2 bases, and 12 bases separated the two germline ends. Germline CDR1 is SQVTM and CDR2 is ANQGSEA. The CDR3 loop spans 13 amino acids. The CDR3 spells CSVYDRLNTEAFF. The CDR3 nucleotides are TGCAGCGTTTACGACAGGCTAAACACTGAAGCTTTCTTT.

The chain uses TRBV6-5 and TRBJ1-6; the match to TRBD1 covers 7 bases. Per germline, CDR1 MNHEY and CDR2 SVGAGI. V was clipped by 6 bases and J by 7 bases; unmatched bases: 6. The CDR3 is made up of 14 amino acids. The CDR3 sequence: CASRLTGKNSPLHF. CDR3 sequence (DNA): TGTGCCAGCAGATTGACAGGGAAGAATTCACCCCTCCACTTT.

V gene TRBV6-5 combines with J gene TRBJ2-1; 10 bases match TRBD2. Germline V gives CDR1 MNHEY, CDR2 SVGAGI. Unmatched junction bases numbered 10, after V lost 5 bases and J lost 9 bases. The CDR3 covers 15 residues. Written as DNA, the CDR3 is TGTGCCAGCAGTATAGCAGCTAGCGGGGGCGGTGAGCAGTTCTTC. Translating gives CASSIAASGGGEQFF.

V is TRBV21-1 and J is TRBJ1-1; the D segment call TRBD1 is taken from the table without a DNA check. TRBV21-1 is designated a pseudogene. There are 15 residues in the CDR3. CDR3 nucleotides: TGTGCCAGCAGCAAAGGGACAGGGGCGGGTACTGAAGCTTTCTTT. Its translation is CASSKGTGAGTEAFF.

The gene calls are TRBV27 and TRBJ1-6; maybe TRBD1 (6 bases). This CDR3 is built from 19 residues. Germline V gene data show CDR1 as MNHEY and CDR2 as SMNVEV (reference sequence). Trimming cost V 4 bases and J 7 bases, with 26 bases left between them. CDR3: CASSSTPTQGAALNSPLHF. CDR3 nucleotides: TGTGCCAGCAGTTCGACCCCGACACAGGGTGCGGCCTTGAATTCACCCCTCCACTTT.